This is a list of T cell receptor beta chains from one sample in a study of molecular identifiers for immune sequencing clone quantification. One entry per CDR3 protein, called by TCRdb with MiXCR from the PCR reads. The data show around 470,000 distinct CDR3 sequences, around a fifth seen once. The sequenced material came from naive CD8+ T cells from blood, with Jurkat cell RNA spiked in. These receptors were obtained from a human donor in good health. Some libraries in this study had Jurkat cell RNA spiked in. Each CDR3 is given with its conserved first and last residue. Each record gives: D gene, clone size, CDR3 length, J gene, V gene, CDR3 protein, CDR3 DNA. A D gene is named only where the DNA matches it firmly. Clone sizes are given selectively: once, few, many, or a class where the clone is expanded.

d_call: TRBD1; clone_size: -; cdr3_length: 16; j_call: TRBJ1-5; v_call: TRBV28; cdr3_aa: CASSVTGVYSNQPQHF; cdr3_nt: TGTGCCAGCAGTGTAACAGGGGTCTATAGCAATCAGCCCCAGCATTTT
d_call: TRBD1; clone_size: -; cdr3_length: 14; j_call: TRBJ2-1; v_call: TRBV4-1; cdr3_aa: CASSPLTGGNEQFF; cdr3_nt: TGCGCCAGCAGCCCGCTCACAGGGGGCAATGAGCAGTTCTTC
d_call: -; clone_size: many; cdr3_length: 15; j_call: TRBJ2-3; v_call: TRBV5-1; cdr3_aa: CASAEEGARVDTQYF; cdr3_nt: TGCGCCAGCGCGGAGGAGGGAGCGAGGGTAGATACGCAGTATTTT
d_call: -; clone_size: many; cdr3_length: 13; j_call: TRBJ1-1; v_call: TRBV7-9; cdr3_aa: CASRADSLSEAFF; cdr3_nt: TGTGCCAGCAGAGCAGATAGTCTCTCTGAAGCTTTCTTT
d_call: TRBD2; clone_size: few; cdr3_length: 16; j_call: TRBJ2-7; v_call: TRBV27; cdr3_aa: CASSLGRLAGPYEQYF; cdr3_nt: TGTGCCAGCAGTTTGGGCCGACTAGCGGGGCCCTACGAGCAGTACTTC
d_call: -; clone_size: many; cdr3_length: 14; j_call: TRBJ2-5; v_call: TRBV29-1; cdr3_aa: CSVEGAGGQETQYF; cdr3_nt: TGCAGCGTTGAAGGGGCAGGGGGGCAAGAGACCCAGTACTTC
d_call: -; clone_size: few; cdr3_length: 16; j_call: TRBJ2-3; v_call: TRBV27; cdr3_aa: CASSLLLLGSTDTQYF; cdr3_nt: TGTGCCAGCAGTTTGCTACTTTTAGGGAGCACAGATACGCAGTATTTT
d_call: -; clone_size: few; cdr3_length: 16; j_call: TRBJ1-1; v_call: TRBV25-1; cdr3_aa: CASSEYGVLRYTEAFF; cdr3_nt: TGTGCCAGCAGTGAATACGGAGTTTTGCGGTACACTGAAGCTTTCTTT
d_call: -; clone_size: few; cdr3_length: 16; j_call: TRBJ1-2; v_call: TRBV5-4; cdr3_aa: CASSSGTGEGHYGYTF; cdr3_nt: TGTGCCAGCAGCTCAGGAACGGGGGAGGGGCACTATGGCTACACCTTC
d_call: -; clone_size: -; cdr3_length: 13; j_call: TRBJ2-7; v_call: TRBV20-1; cdr3_aa: CSARTGLGYEQYF; cdr3_nt: TGCAGTGCTCGAACAGGGCTCGGCTACGAGCAGTACTTC
d_call: -; clone_size: few; cdr3_length: 13; j_call: TRBJ2-1; v_call: TRBV28; cdr3_aa: CASSFLENNEQFF; cdr3_nt: TGTGCCAGCAGTTTCTTGGAAAACAATGAGCAGTTCTTC
d_call: -; clone_size: -; cdr3_length: 14; j_call: TRBJ2-7; v_call: TRBV30; cdr3_aa: CAWSIDSGPYEQYF; cdr3_nt: TGTGCCTGGAGTATCGACAGTGGGCCCTACGAGCAGTACTTC
d_call: -; clone_size: few; cdr3_length: 18; j_call: TRBJ2-2; v_call: TRBV20-1; cdr3_aa: CSARGVIVEGPNTGELFF; cdr3_nt: TGCAGTGCTAGAGGCGTTATAGTAGAGGGCCCGAACACCGGGGAGCTGTTTTTT
d_call: -; clone_size: many; cdr3_length: 14; j_call: TRBJ2-5; v_call: TRBV4-1; cdr3_aa: CASSQVTDQETQYF; cdr3_nt: TGCGCCAGCAGCCAAGTTACAGACCAAGAGACCCAGTACTTC
d_call: -; clone_size: few; cdr3_length: 15; j_call: TRBJ2-1; v_call: TRBV9; cdr3_aa: CASSVAGGTYNEQFF; cdr3_nt: TGTGCCAGCAGCGTAGCCGGGGGCACCTACAATGAGCAGTTCTTC
d_call: -; clone_size: -; cdr3_length: 16; j_call: TRBJ2-3; v_call: TRBV10-3; cdr3_aa: CAISGRERTSTDTQYF; cdr3_nt: TGTGCCATCAGTGGGAGAGAACGGACAAGCACAGATACGCAGTATTTT
d_call: TRBD2; clone_size: many; cdr3_length: 16; j_call: TRBJ2-3; v_call: TRBV4-2; cdr3_aa: CASSQEDGTTGDTQYF; cdr3_nt: TGTGCCAGCAGCCAAGAGGACGGGACTACTGGAGATACGCAGTATTTT
d_call: TRBD1; clone_size: few; cdr3_length: 14; j_call: TRBJ2-3; v_call: TRBV12-5; cdr3_aa: CASGLRTGADTQYF; cdr3_nt: TGTGCTAGTGGTTTGAGGACAGGGGCAGATACGCAGTATTTT
d_call: TRBD2; clone_size: few; cdr3_length: 15; j_call: TRBJ2-7; v_call: TRBV6-5; cdr3_aa: CASSYRRGTPYEQHF; cdr3_nt: TGTGCCAGCAGTTACCGGCGGGGGACTCCCTACGAGCAGCACTTC
d_call: -; clone_size: -; cdr3_length: 16; j_call: TRBJ2-5; v_call: TRBV7-9; cdr3_aa: CASSFSPGGVLETQNF; cdr3_nt: TGTGCCAGCAGCTTTAGCCCAGGGGGGGTCTTAGAGACCCAGAACTTC
d_call: TRBD2; clone_size: -; cdr3_length: 15; j_call: TRBJ2-7; v_call: TRBV20-1; cdr3_aa: CSARDGGTSSYEQYF; cdr3_nt: TGCAGTGCTAGAGATGGAGGGACTAGCTCCTACGAGCAGTACTTC
d_call: -; clone_size: many; cdr3_length: 16; j_call: TRBJ2-7; v_call: TRBV7-9; cdr3_aa: CASSLSPGQRTYEQYF; cdr3_nt: TGTGCCAGCAGCCTCTCCCCGGGACAACGTACCTACGAGCAGTACTTC
d_call: TRBD2; clone_size: -; cdr3_length: 16; j_call: TRBJ2-2; v_call: TRBV6-2/TRBV6-3; cdr3_aa: CASRGLAGGVTGELFF; cdr3_nt: TGTGCCAGCAGAGGACTAGCGGGAGGGGTCACCGGGGAGCTGTTTTTT
d_call: -; clone_size: many; cdr3_length: 15; j_call: TRBJ2-3; v_call: TRBV12-3/TRBV12-4; cdr3_aa: CASRTTETSTDTQYF; cdr3_nt: TGTGCCAGCAGAACGACAGAAACTAGCACAGATACGCAGTATTTT
d_call: -; clone_size: -; cdr3_length: 15; j_call: TRBJ2-7; v_call: TRBV7-9; cdr3_aa: CASSSSSISSYEQYF; cdr3_nt: TGTGCCAGCAGCTCATCTAGCATCAGCTCCTACGAGCAGTACTTC
d_call: TRBD2; clone_size: many; cdr3_length: 16; j_call: TRBJ2-3; v_call: TRBV5-1; cdr3_aa: CASSLATSGATDTQYF; cdr3_nt: TGCGCCAGCAGCTTGGCCACTAGCGGGGCCACAGATACGCAGTATTTT
d_call: TRBD2; clone_size: few; cdr3_length: 16; j_call: TRBJ2-7; v_call: TRBV2; cdr3_aa: CASSEGRSSGAHEQYF; cdr3_nt: TGTGCCAGCAGTGAAGGACGGTCTAGCGGGGCCCACGAGCAGTACTTC
d_call: -; clone_size: -; cdr3_length: 17; j_call: TRBJ2-7; v_call: TRBV10-3; cdr3_aa: CAISESPSGTSSYEQYF; cdr3_nt: TGTGCCATCAGTGAGTCTCCATCGGGGACAAGCAGCTACGAGCAGTACTTC
d_call: TRBD2; clone_size: many; cdr3_length: 16; j_call: TRBJ2-3; v_call: TRBV5-6; cdr3_aa: CASSWGLAGGTDTQYF; cdr3_nt: TGTGCCAGCAGCTGGGGACTAGCGGGGGGCACAGATACGCAGTATTTT
d_call: TRBD1; clone_size: many; cdr3_length: 12; j_call: TRBJ1-1; v_call: TRBV7-9; cdr3_aa: CASSQGTGEAFF; cdr3_nt: TGTGCCAGCAGCCAGGGGACAGGTGAAGCTTTCTTT
d_call: -; clone_size: -; cdr3_length: 19; j_call: TRBJ2-6; v_call: TRBV12-5; cdr3_aa: CASGVLNMGTGSGANVLTF; cdr3_nt: TGTGCTAGTGGTGTATTAAACATGGGTACGGGCTCTGGGGCCAACGTCCTGACTTTC
d_call: -; clone_size: many; cdr3_length: 11; j_call: TRBJ1-2; v_call: TRBV19; cdr3_aa: CASSIYYGYTF; cdr3_nt: TGTGCCAGTAGTATCTACTATGGCTACACCTTC
d_call: -; clone_size: many; cdr3_length: 16; j_call: TRBJ2-5; v_call: TRBV19; cdr3_aa: CASSPIETYLQETQYF; cdr3_nt: TGTGCCAGTAGCCCGATAGAGACCTACCTCCAAGAGACCCAGTACTTC
d_call: -; clone_size: many; cdr3_length: 13; j_call: TRBJ2-1; v_call: TRBV20-1; cdr3_aa: CSAPSGLGNEQFF; cdr3_nt: TGCAGTGCCCCATCGGGGCTTGGCAATGAGCAGTTCTTC
d_call: TRBD2; clone_size: few; cdr3_length: 14; j_call: TRBJ2-4; v_call: TRBV20-1; cdr3_aa: CSAKPRASGNIQYF; cdr3_nt: TGCAGTGCCAAACCCCGGGCTAGCGGGAACATTCAGTACTTC
d_call: -; clone_size: many; cdr3_length: 11; j_call: TRBJ2-5; v_call: TRBV20-1; cdr3_aa: CSASQVKTQYF; cdr3_nt: TGCAGTGCTAGTCAAGTGAAGACCCAGTACTTC
d_call: -; clone_size: -; cdr3_length: 15; j_call: TRBJ1-1; v_call: TRBV30; cdr3_aa: CAWSVRGWGNTEAFF; cdr3_nt: TGTGCCTGGAGTGTAAGGGGGTGGGGGAACACTGAAGCTTTCTTT
d_call: -; clone_size: many; cdr3_length: 10; j_call: TRBJ2-1; v_call: TRBV30; cdr3_aa: CAWSVNEQFF; cdr3_nt: TGTGCCTGGAGTGTAAATGAGCAGTTCTTC
d_call: -; clone_size: few; cdr3_length: 13; j_call: TRBJ2-2; v_call: TRBV2; cdr3_aa: CASKDSPRGELFF; cdr3_nt: TGTGCCAGCAAGGACTCCCCTCGCGGGGAGCTGTTTTTT
d_call: TRBD2; clone_size: -; cdr3_length: 14; j_call: TRBJ2-7; v_call: TRBV7-9; cdr3_aa: CASTPPSGADEQYF; cdr3_nt: TGTGCCAGCACCCCGCCTAGCGGGGCGGACGAGCAGTACTTC
d_call: TRBD2; clone_size: -; cdr3_length: 16; j_call: TRBJ2-5; v_call: TRBV4-2; cdr3_aa: CACSQENGAGGETQYF; cdr3_nt: TGTGCCTGCAGCCAAGAGAATGGGGCGGGAGGCGAGACCCAGTACTTC
d_call: TRBD2; clone_size: few; cdr3_length: 17; j_call: TRBJ2-1; v_call: TRBV6-6; cdr3_aa: CASSPWTSGGPYNEQFF; cdr3_nt: TGTGCCAGCAGTCCCTGGACTAGCGGGGGACCCTACAATGAGCAGTTCTTC
d_call: TRBD2; clone_size: few; cdr3_length: 16; j_call: TRBJ2-1; v_call: TRBV12-3/TRBV12-4; cdr3_aa: CASSPIAGAPYNEQFF; cdr3_nt: TGTGCCAGCAGTCCAATAGCGGGAGCCCCCTACAATGAGCAGTTCTTC
d_call: -; clone_size: few; cdr3_length: 15; j_call: TRBJ2-1; v_call: TRBV2; cdr3_aa: CASRDPRDSYNEQFF; cdr3_nt: TGTGCCAGCAGGGACCCCCGGGACTCTTACAATGAGCAGTTCTTC
d_call: TRBD2; clone_size: -; cdr3_length: 18; j_call: TRBJ2-1; v_call: TRBV4-1; cdr3_aa: CASSQENSGLAGYNEQFF; cdr3_nt: TGCGCCAGCAGCCAAGAAAACTCGGGACTAGCGGGATACAATGAGCAGTTCTTC
d_call: -; clone_size: -; cdr3_length: 17; j_call: TRBJ1-5; v_call: TRBV12-3/TRBV12-4; cdr3_aa: CASSLESAGSSNQPQHF; cdr3_nt: TGTGCCAGCAGTTTAGAGAGCGCAGGGAGTAGCAATCAGCCCCAGCATTTT
d_call: -; clone_size: many; cdr3_length: 13; j_call: TRBJ1-2; v_call: TRBV5-1; cdr3_aa: CASSLEQNYGYTF; cdr3_nt: TGCGCCAGCAGCTTGGAACAGAACTATGGCTACACCTTC